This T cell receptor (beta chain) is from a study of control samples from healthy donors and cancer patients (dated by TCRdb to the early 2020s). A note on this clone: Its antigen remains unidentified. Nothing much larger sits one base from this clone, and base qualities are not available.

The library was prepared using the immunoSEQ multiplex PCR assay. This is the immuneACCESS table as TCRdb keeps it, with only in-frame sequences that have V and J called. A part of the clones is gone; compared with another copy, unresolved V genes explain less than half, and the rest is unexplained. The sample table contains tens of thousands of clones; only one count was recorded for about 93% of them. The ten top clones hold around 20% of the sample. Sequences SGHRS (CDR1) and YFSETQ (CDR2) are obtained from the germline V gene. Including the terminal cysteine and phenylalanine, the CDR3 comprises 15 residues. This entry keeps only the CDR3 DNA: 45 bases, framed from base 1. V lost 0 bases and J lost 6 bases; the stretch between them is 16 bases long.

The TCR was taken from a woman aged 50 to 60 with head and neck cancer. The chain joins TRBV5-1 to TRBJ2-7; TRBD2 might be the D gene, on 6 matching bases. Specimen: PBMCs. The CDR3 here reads CASSLGDRVGGEQYF. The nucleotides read TGCGCCAGCAGCTTGGGAGATCGGGTGGGGGGCGAGCAGTACTTC.